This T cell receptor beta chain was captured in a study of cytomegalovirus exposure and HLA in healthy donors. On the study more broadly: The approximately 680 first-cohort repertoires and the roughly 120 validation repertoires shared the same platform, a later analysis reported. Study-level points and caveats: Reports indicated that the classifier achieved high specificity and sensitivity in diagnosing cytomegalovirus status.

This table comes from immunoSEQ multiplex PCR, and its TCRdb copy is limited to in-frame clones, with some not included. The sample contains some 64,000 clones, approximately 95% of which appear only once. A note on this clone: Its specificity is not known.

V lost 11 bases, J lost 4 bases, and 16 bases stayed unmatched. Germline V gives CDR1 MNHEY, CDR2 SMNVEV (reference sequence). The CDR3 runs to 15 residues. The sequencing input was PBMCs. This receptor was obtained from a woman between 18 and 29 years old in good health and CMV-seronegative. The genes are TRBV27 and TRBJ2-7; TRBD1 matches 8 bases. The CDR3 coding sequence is TGTGCCGGCGGACAGGGCCATTCCCGCCCTTACGAGCAGTACTTC. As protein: CAGGQGHSRPYEQYF.